Shown below are 23 T cell receptor beta chains from a single sample sequenced in a study of blood T cells in healthy people across ages. A sample-barcoded 5' primer and a J-beta primer mix were used in a second PCR of roughly 7 to 11 cycles. MiXCR, applied by TCRdb to the 5' RACE reads, yields one record per CDR3 protein. Among about 830,000 distinct CDR3 sequences listed, 62% were seen once. Sequencing input: blood. These receptors originate from a man between 25 and 39 years old in good health.

The V call is TRBV27, the J call TRBJ2-2; the D is unclear. CDR3 size: 14 residues. The V end was cut by 5 bases, the J end by 6 bases, with 13 bases between. CDR1 is MNHEY, CDR2 SMNVEV, per germline (reference sequence). This CDR3 is CASSPNWWAGELFF. The CDR3 DNA reads as TGTGCCAGCAGTCCTAACTGGTGGGCCGGGGAGCTGTTTTTT.

This clonotype was counted only a few times. The chain links TRBV20-1 to TRBJ2-5; 10 bases are shared with TRBD2. This CDR3 has 13 residues. With V trimmed by 3 bases and J by 4 bases, 2 bases remained unmatched. Germline V CDR1 and CDR2: DFQATT, SNEGSKA (reference sequence). CDR3 sequence: CSARSGGGETQYF. The CDR3 DNA sequence: TGCAGTGCTAGGAGCGGGGGGGGAGAGACCCAGTACTTC.

The gene calls are TRBV29-1 and TRBJ2-7; 14 bases line up with TRBD2. Trimming at V came to 1 base and at J to 6 bases, leaving 14 bases not matched to a gene. This CDR3 region has 18 residues. Looked up from germline, CDR1 is SQVTM and CDR2 is ANQGSEA. The CDR3 bases are TGCAGCGTTGAAGGACTAGCGGGGGGGCCCTGGTCCCTATCCGAGCAGTACTTC. This encodes CSVEGLAGGPWSLSEQYF.

The chain carries TRBV5-1 and TRBJ2-1; D is possibly TRBD2 (5 bases). The germline V gene has CDR1 SGHRS and CDR2 YFSETQ. This CDR3 region has 14 residues. Trimming took 6 bases from V and 8 from J, leaving 18 bases between them. The CDR3 bases are TGCGCCAGCACCCGAGGAGGTGGCCACGATGAGCAGTTCTTC. Amino acids: CASTRGGGHDEQFF.

This clonotype was seen only a few times. This sequence joins TRBV12-3 or TRBV12-4 and TRBJ2-4; 7 nucleotides agree with TRBD1. The DNA end is more similar to TRBJ2-7, so the J call may be wrong. The CDR3 spans 15 residues. The CDR3 DNA is TGTGCCAGCAGTTTAGTCGGGACAGCCGAGAACGAGCAGTACTTC. Amino acid sequence: CASSLVGTAENEQYF.

The chain couples TRBV9 to TRBJ2-3, with D unresolved. Deletions cut 0 bases from V and 9 bases from J, with 17 bases between. Germline V gives CDR1 SGDLS, CDR2 YYNGEE. This CDR3 is built from 15 residues. The DNA of the CDR3 is TGTGCCAGCAGCGTAGTCGGTACACCCGAATCAACGCAGTATTTT. Protein product: CASSVVGTPESTQYF.

A single count supports this clonotype. J is TRBJ2-1 and V is TRBV30, with D unresolved. The germline V gene has CDR1 GTSNPN and CDR2 SVGIG (reference sequence). Trimming took 2 bases from V and 6 from J, leaving 11 bases between them. The CDR3 is 13 amino acids. CDR3 sequence (DNA): TGTGCCTGGAGTCCCGGACCCGGCAATGAGCAGTTCTTC. This encodes CAWSPGPGNEQFF.

This clonotype has just a few counts. V and J are TRBV7-2 and TRBJ2-7; D gene unclear. Germline V lookup: CDR1 SGHTA, CDR2 FQGNSA. CDR3 size: 14 residues. The germline V and J ends were trimmed by 4 bases and 2 bases, with 12 bases remaining between them. CDR3 sequence: CASSSLQETYEQYF. The CDR3 region has the DNA TGTGCCAGCAGCTCCCTCCAGGAAACCTACGAGCAGTACTTC.

The rearrangement uses TRBV5-1 and TRBJ2-1; a weak D match, TRBD2 (7 bases). The CDR3 has 16 amino acids. V lost 0 bases and J 3 bases, leaving 13 bases between the germline ends. The germline V gene encodes CDR1 SGHRS and CDR2 YFSETQ. CDR3 in amino acids: CASSLEGGDIYNEQFF. In DNA form, the CDR3 reads TGCGCCAGCAGCTTGGAGGGGGGGGACATCTACAATGAGCAGTTCTTC.

The chain carries TRBV10-2 and TRBJ2-3; the match to TRBD2 covers 7 bases. V lost 8 bases and J lost 2; bases outside the gene matches: 7. Germline CDR1 WSHSY, CDR2 SAAADI. The CDR3 spans 14 residues. The CDR3 nucleotides read TGCGCCAGCCGTCCTAGCGGACTCACAGATACGCAGTATTTT. Amino acid sequence: CASRPSGLTDTQYF.

The chain carries TRBV6-5 and TRBJ1-2; D gene unclear. The ends were cut back, 0 bases at V and 4 bases at J, with 12 bases in the middle. In germline, CDR1 is MNHEY, CDR2 SVGAGI. The CDR3 runs 15 residues. The CDR3 reads CASSYSVGGGYGYTF. The CDR3 nucleotides are TGTGCCAGCAGTTACTCCGTCGGCGGAGGCTATGGCTACACCTTC.

This clonotype was seen a single time. An end of the junction differs from the germline gene, which may be a read error. This sequence joins TRBV9 and TRBJ2-2; D is perhaps TRBD1 (8 bases). This CDR3 has 15 amino acids. Germline CDR1 SGDLS, CDR2 YYNGEE. This chain's CDR3 is CASSASGGYGGGLFF. The CDR3 DNA is TGTGCCAGCAGCGCCTCAGGGGGCTATGGCGGGGGGCTGTTTTTT.

This clonotype was counted a few times. The chain employs TRBV4-3 and TRBJ1-2, with D unclear. Trimming pared 4 bases from V and 4 bases from J, leaving 16 bases between. Germline loops: CDR1 LGHNA, CDR2 YSLEER. The CDR3 is 15 residues long. The CDR3 region has the DNA TGCGCCAGCAGCCCTCCTTTGACGGACCCCTATGGCTACACCTTC. This codes for CASSPPLTDPYGYTF.

This chain connects TRBV29-1 to TRBJ2-5; TRBD2 is a possible D gene (6 bases). The DNA matches TRBJ2-7 better at its end, which makes the J call doubtful. CDR1 is SQVTM and CDR2 is ANQGSEA in the germline V gene. This CDR3 has 13 residues. CDR3 in amino acids: CSVGGLQSYEQYF. CDR3 nucleotide sequence: TGCAGCGTGGGGGGACTCCAAAGCTACGAGCAGTACTTC.

This clonotype has just a few counts. The chain joins TRBV20-1 to TRBJ2-3; a weak D match, TRBD1 (6 bases). Germline loops: CDR1 DFQATT, CDR2 SNEGSKA (reference sequence). This CDR3 spans 14 amino acids. Trimming cost V 3 bases and J 3 bases, with 13 bases left between them. This CDR3 is CSASPGVGTDTQYF. As DNA, the CDR3 is TGCAGTGCTAGCCCAGGGGTGGGGACAGATACGCAGTATTTT.

This clonotype has only one observation. The V call is TRBV11-1, the J call TRBJ1-2; 8 nucleotides align to TRBD1. This CDR3 is 15 amino acids long. Germline V gene lookup returns CDR1 SGHAT and CDR2 FQDESV (reference sequence). J lost 4 bases, V lost 5 bases, and 9 bases had no gene match. In DNA, the CDR3 is TGTGCCAGCAGCCCACGGACAGGGCCCGGCTATGGCTACACCTTC. This sequence encodes CASSPRTGPGYGYTF.

The chain employs TRBV6-6 and TRBJ1-1; D call uncertain. The ends were cut back, 5 bases at V and 1 base at J, with 11 bases in the middle. The CDR3 sequence is 14 residues long. Germline V gene lookup returns CDR1 MNHNY and CDR2 SVGAGI (reference sequence). The CDR3 DNA reads as TGTGCCAGCAGTACGGCGGCTCGGAACACTGAAGCTTTCTTT. Amino acid sequence: CASSTAARNTEAFF.

Worth noting for this clonotype: Compared with germline, one end of the junction differs, possibly owing to a read error. The chain recombines TRBV5-1 with TRBJ1-1, with D maybe TRBD1 (5 bases). This CDR3 has 13 residues. CDR1 is SGHRS, CDR2 YFSETQ, per germline. The CDR3 bases are TGTGCCAGCAGTTCAGGGACGAACACTGAAGCTTTCTTT. Translation: CASSSGTNTEAFF. Full variable domain (remainder filled in from reference TRBV5-1 and TRBJ1-1): KAGVTQTPRYLIKTRGQQVTLSCSPISGHRSVSWYQQTPGQGLQFLFEYFSETQRNKGNFPGRFSGRQFSNSRSEMNVSTLELGDSALYLCASSSGTNTEAFFGQGTRLTVV.

The chain links TRBV6-2 or TRBV6-3 to TRBJ2-5; the D is unclear. V lost 6 bases and J 2 bases, leaving 13 bases between the germline ends. The CDR3 sequence is 14 residues long. CDR1 MNHEY and CDR2 SVGEGT come from the germline V gene. The CDR3 region has the DNA TGTGCCAGCAGCTACAGTGTAAGGCAAGAGACCCAGTACTTC. It encodes CASSYSVRQETQYF.

The chain employs TRBV29-1 and TRBJ2-5; 9 bases are a match to TRBD1. The CDR3 contains 14 residues. CDR1 is SQVTM and CDR2 is ANQGSEA in the germline V gene. With V trimmed by 0 bases and J by 11 bases, 10 bases remained unmatched. Here the CDR3 reads CSVEDPDRGTEQYF. The CDR3, as DNA: TGCAGCGTTGAAGATCCGGACAGGGGTACGGAGCAGTACTTC.

The chain has TRBV11-2 and TRBJ2-7; D uncertain. Germline V CDR1 and CDR2: SGHAT, FQNNGV. The CDR3 is 16 residues long. The V gene lost 5 bases and the J gene lost 0 bases, with 17 bases spanning the gap. The CDR3 here is CASSPVARQSSYEQYF. CDR3 DNA: TGTGCCAGCAGCCCCGTGGCCAGGCAAAGCTCCTACGAGCAGTACTTC. Full variable domain (remainder filled in from reference TRBV11-2 and TRBJ2-7): EAGVAQSPRYKIIEKRQSVAFWCNPISGHATLYWYQQILGQGPKLLIQFQNNGVVDDSQLPKDRFSAERLKGVDSTLKIQPAKLEDSAVYLCASSPVARQSSYEQYFGPGTRLTVT.

This clonotype appeared once. The rearrangement links TRBV7-3 to TRBJ1-1; D gene unclear. The CDR3 sequence is 15 residues long. Germline CDR1 and CDR2: SGHTA and FQGTGA. V lost 5 bases and J lost 1, with 14 bases in between. The CDR3 nucleotides read TGTGCCAGCAGCCCCACACCGGACGGGAACACTGAAGCTTTCTTT. Its translation: CASSPTPDGNTEAFF.

The J gene is TRBJ2-5, the V gene TRBV7-2; TRBD1 agrees at 7 bases. V trimming: 1 base; J trimming: 4 bases; junction bases outside the gene matches: 6. Germline V CDR1 and CDR2: SGHTA, FQGNSA. This CDR3 region has 15 residues. The DNA of the CDR3 is TGTGCCAGCAGCTTAGTAGGGGGCTCGGGAGAGACCCAGTACTTC. Protein product: CASSLVGGSGETQYF.